This T cell receptor beta chain was captured by sequencing in a study of shared T cell receptors in the human thymus. This clone has only one observation. The CDR3 is made up of 15 amino acids. Germline V gene sequence: CDR1 MNHEY, CDR2 SMNVEV (reference sequence). Between the trimmed V and J ends, which lost 6 bases and 5 bases, there was a span of 20 bases. Generated by immunoSEQ multiplex PCR, the TCRdb table keeps only in-frame clones and is missing some. The profile shows 700,000 to 750,000 clones, 70% to 90% of them singletons. This same sample was also part of a study on human thymus T cells. That report adds: Donors were healthy Finnish babies undergoing corrective operations for congenital heart defects.

The sequence derives from a girl less than two years old with a congenital heart defect. V and J are TRBV27 and TRBJ2-7; D is possibly TRBD1 (6 bases). Input material: thymocytes. The CDR3 nucleotides are TGTGCCAGCAGCCAGACAGGTCCAAGTACCCACGAGCAGTACTTC. Translation: CASSQTGPSTHEQYF.